A selection of T cell receptor beta chains follows, all from one sample in a study of shared clonotypes between healthy human individuals. The method was immunoSEQ multiplex PCR; TCRdb's version includes in-frame clones alone and lacks a portion of them. The sample consists of about 1.5 million clones, around 98% of them appearing once. The sequenced sample consisted of naive CD4+ T cells sorted from blood. The receptor source for this set is a man younger than 45 in good health. Each CDR3 is given with its conserved first and last residue. Each record gives: J gene, CDR3 length, clone size, D gene, V gene, CDR3 protein, CDR3 DNA. D genes are given only for firm matches. Size values are once, few and many counts, or a class for expanded clones, and some rows have none.

TRBJ2-1 | 17 | . | TRBD2 | TRBV11-3 | CASSLTVLGEGPNEQFF | TGTGCCAGCAGCTTGACGGTTTTGGGGGAGGGCCCCAATGAGCAGTTCTTC
TRBJ2-2 | 17 | . | TRBD2 | TRBV5-1 | CASSPGTSGTNTGELFF | TGCGCCAGCAGCCCGGGGACTAGCGGGACGAACACCGGGGAGCTGTTTTTT
TRBJ2-3 | 14 | once | . | TRBV6-1 | CASSEGVVAGTQYF | TGTGCCAGCAGTGAAGGCGTCGTTGCGGGTACGCAGTATTTT
TRBJ1-1 | 13 | . | TRBD1 | TRBV29-1 | CSVWTGLNTEAFF | TGCAGCGTCTGGACAGGGCTGAACACTGAAGCTTTCTTT
TRBJ2-1 | 16 | . | TRBD2 | TRBV9 | CASSVTGTSLYNEQFF | TGTGCCAGCAGCGTCACCGGGACTAGCCTATACAATGAGCAGTTCTTC
TRBJ1-4 | 12 | . | . | TRBV29-1 | CSVLREGEKLFF | TGCAGCGTTCTCCGGGAGGGTGAAAAACTGTTTTTT
TRBJ2-7 | 16 | . | . | TRBV28 | CASSPMGGIGSYEQYF | TGTGCCAGCAGTCCCATGGGCGGGATCGGCTCCTACGAGCAGTACTTC
TRBJ2-1 | 12 | . | . | TRBV7-2 | CASSSVRGEQFF | TGTGCCAGCAGCTCTGTGCGCGGGGAGCAGTTCTTC
TRBJ1-5 | 15 | . | TRBD1 | TRBV28 | CASSLGGQNNQPQHF | TGTGCCAGCAGTTTAGGGGGACAGAACAATCAGCCCCAGCATTTT
TRBJ2-1 | 13 | few | . | TRBV4-1 | CASSHPNYNEQFF | TGCGCCAGCAGCCACCCAAACTACAATGAGCAGTTCTTC
TRBJ1-2 | 14 | . | . | TRBV28 | CASSRVFANYGYTF | TGTGCCAGCAGTCGGGTGTTCGCTAACTATGGCTACACCTTC
TRBJ2-3 | 14 | . | . | TRBV5-1 | CASSLGQQTDTQYF | TGCGCCAGCAGCTTGGGGCAGCAAACAGATACGCAGTATTTT
TRBJ2-1 | 17 | . | TRBD2 | TRBV5-4 | CASSLGGTSGPYNEQFF | TGTGCCAGCAGCTTGGGGGGGACTAGCGGGCCATACAATGAGCAGTTCTTC
TRBJ1-2 | 18 | . | TRBD1 | TRBV2 | CASRAGGPTFKGNYGYTF | TGTGCCAGCAGAGCAGGGGGGCCAACTTTCAAAGGGAACTATGGCTACACCTTC
TRBJ2-4 | 11 | . | . | TRBV19 | CASSPGKVQYF | TGTGCCAGTAGCCCCGGGAAGGTGCAGTACTTC
TRBJ1-4 | 14 | . | . | TRBV11-2 | CASSQDARVEKLFF | TGTGCCAGCAGCCAAGACGCAAGAGTGGAAAAACTGTTTTTT
TRBJ2-7 | 12 | . | . | TRBV28 | CASSLSGYEQYF | TGTGCCAGCAGTTTAAGCGGCTACGAGCAGTACTTC
TRBJ2-5 | 11 | once | . | TRBV7-2 | CASSFSETQYF | TGTGCCAGCAGCTTTAGTGAGACCCAGTACTTC
TRBJ2-7 | 14 | . | . | TRBV28 | CASKSGLASYEQYF | TGTGCCAGCAAATCGGGCCTCGCCTCCTACGAGCAGTACTTC
TRBJ2-7 | 14 | . | TRBD2 | TRBV7-9 | CASSLSSGSSEQYF | TGTGCCAGCAGCTTATCCAGCGGGAGTAGCGAGCAGTACTTC
TRBJ2-7 | 17 | . | . | TRBV7-2 | CASSSRLAGEISYEQYF | TGTGCCAGCAGCTCCAGGCTGGCGGGCGAAATCTCCTACGAGCAGTACTTC
TRBJ2-7 | 13 | . | . | TRBV28 | CASRSGLPYEQYF | TGTGCCAGCAGATCCGGACTTCCCTACGAGCAGTACTTC
TRBJ2-7 | 17 | . | TRBD2 | TRBV10-3 | CATHSPSRSGRSYEQYF | TGTGCCACCCACTCGCCCTCTAGAAGCGGGAGGAGCTACGAGCAGTACTTC
TRBJ2-1 | 16 | . | TRBD2 | TRBV5-6 | CASSFRTSGRPNEQFF | TGTGCCAGCAGCTTCCGGACTAGCGGGAGACCCAATGAGCAGTTCTTC
TRBJ1-1 | 15 | . | TRBD1 | TRBV5-1 | CASSPPGQGGLEAFF | TGCGCCAGCAGCCCACCGGGACAGGGGGGGTTGGAAGCTTTCTTT
TRBJ1-4 | 15 | . | . | TRBV19 | CASSSPGQFNEKLFF | TGTGCCAGTAGTTCCCCAGGACAGTTTAATGAAAAACTGTTTTTT
TRBJ1-2 | 16 | . | . | TRBV7-2 | CASSLSPALIKYGYTF | TGTGCCAGCAGCCTGTCTCCGGCCCTGATCAAATATGGCTACACCTTC
TRBJ1-2 | 14 | . | . | TRBV6-1 | CASSSNAWGLGYTF | TGTGCCAGCTCCTCGAACGCGTGGGGACTTGGCTACACCTTC
TRBJ2-5 | 17 | . | TRBD2 | TRBV4-1 | CASSQDGSGVGQETQYF | TGCGCCAGCAGCCAAGATGGTAGCGGGGTGGGCCAAGAGACCCAGTACTTC
TRBJ2-2 | 16 | . | . | TRBV18 | CASSPLSGGSTGELFF | TGTGCCAGCTCACCACTCTCGGGCGGCAGCACCGGGGAGCTGTTTTTT
TRBJ2-5 | 16 | . | TRBD2 | TRBV9 | CASSVDSGRAGETQYF | TGTGCCAGCAGCGTAGATAGCGGGAGGGCTGGGGAGACCCAGTACTTC
TRBJ2-2 | 16 | . | TRBD2 | TRBV5-1 | CASSLASGGPAGELFF | TGCGCCAGCAGCTTGGCGTCGGGAGGGCCCGCCGGGGAGCTGTTTTTT
TRBJ1-2 | 17 | . | TRBD1 | TRBV6-4 | CASSDSGQGAVLDGYTF | TGTGCCAGCAGTGACTCGGGACAGGGGGCCGTTTTGGATGGCTACACCTTC
TRBJ2-7 | 15 | . | . | TRBV19 | CASSKVQGYSYEQYF | TGTGCCAGTAGTAAAGTCCAGGGTTACTCCTACGAGCAGTACTTC
TRBJ2-7 | 17 | . | . | TRBV13 | CASSLRPPGPPPYEQYF | TGTGCCAGCAGCTTAAGGCCTCCCGGGCCTCCCCCTTACGAGCAGTACTTC
TRBJ2-5 | 14 | . | . | TRBV25-1 | CASSIGTYEETQYF | TGTGCCAGCTCCATCGGGACATATGAGGAGACCCAGTACTTC
TRBJ2-7 | 17 | . | TRBD2 | TRBV28 | CAANRDRVTSGSYEQYF | TGTGCCGCAAACCGGGACAGGGTTACTAGCGGGAGTTACGAGCAGTACTTC
TRBJ2-2 | 16 | . | . | TRBV7-8 | CASSLRRQGGTGELFF | TGTGCCAGCAGCTTACGTAGGCAGGGAGGCACCGGGGAGCTGTTTTTT
TRBJ2-2 | 13 | . | . | TRBV27 | CASSLLKVGELFF | TGTGCCAGCAGTTTACTCAAAGTCGGGGAGCTGTTTTTT
TRBJ1-1 | 14 | . | . | TRBV6-5 | CASSYSGLNTEAFF | TGTGCCAGCAGTTACTCAGGCCTGAACACTGAAGCTTTCTTT
TRBJ1-2 | 15 | . | TRBD1 | TRBV28 | CASSLPGQALYGYTF | TGTGCCAGCAGTCTTCCGGGACAGGCCCTCTATGGCTACACCTTC
TRBJ2-1 | 16 | . | TRBD2 | TRBV10-3 | CAISESWLADYNEQFF | TGTGCCATCAGTGAGTCGTGGCTAGCGGATTACAATGAGCAGTTCTTC
TRBJ1-1 | 16 | once | . | TRBV5-1 | CASSLKGASIRDKAFF | TGCGCCAGCAGCTTGAAAGGAGCCTCCATACGAGATAAAGCTTTCTTT
TRBJ1-5 | 18 | . | . | TRBV15 | CATSSTGPFHRGNQPQHF | TGTGCCACCAGCTCCACCGGGCCTTTCCATAGAGGCAATCAGCCCCAGCATTTT
TRBJ1-4 | 14 | . | TRBD1 | TRBV18 | CASSPRTGDEKLFF | TGTGCCAGCTCACCGCGGACAGGGGATGAAAAACTGTTTTTT
TRBJ2-7 | 15 | . | TRBD2 | TRBV5-6 | CASSQATAGAYEQYF | TGTGCCAGCAGCCAGGCAACGGCGGGGGCCTACGAGCAGTACTTC
TRBJ1-4 | 16 | once | . | TRBV11-2 | CASSSSMEGRRGKLFF | TGTGCCAGCAGCTCCTCTATGGAAGGCCGGCGGGGAAAACTGTTTTTT
TRBJ2-1 | 15 | . | TRBD1 | TRBV7-7 | CASSLGTGTYNEQFF | TGTGCCAGCAGCTTGGGGACAGGGACATACAATGAGCAGTTCTTC
TRBJ2-6 | 18 | . | . | TRBV9 | CASSFRSLTDSGANVLTF | TGTGCCAGCAGCTTCCGTTCCCTTACGGACTCTGGGGCCAACGTCCTGACTTTC
TRBJ2-3 | 18 | . | . | TRBV27 | CASSLLRTSEANTDTQYF | TGTGCCAGCAGTTTACTTCGGACCAGCGAGGCAAACACAGATACGCAGTATTTT
TRBJ2-7 | 14 | . | . | TRBV28 | CASSYNPGSYEQYF | TGTGCCAGCAGTTATAACCCTGGCTCCTACGAGCAGTACTTC
TRBJ1-3 | 16 | . | . | TRBV4-1 | CASSQGTGNPGNTIYF | TGCGCCAGCAGCCAAGGAACAGGGAACCCTGGAAACACCATATATTTT
TRBJ2-5 | 17 | . | TRBD2 | TRBV9 | CASSVGGGREGLETQYF | TGTGCCAGCAGCGTAGGAGGGGGACGGGAGGGATTAGAGACCCAGTACTTC